Following are 29 T cell receptor beta chains from one sample sequenced in a study of cytomegalovirus exposure and HLA in healthy donors. PCR employed 60 Vbeta and 13 Jbeta primers. The protocol was immunoSEQ multiplex PCR, while the TCRdb copy is restricted to in-frame clones and leaves out a portion. The sample has 80,000 to 100,000 clones; about 81% are singletons. The sequenced sample consisted of PBMCs. All receptors come from a man in his forties in good health and CMV-seronegative.

This clone appeared a single time. The chain couples TRBV9 to TRBJ1-2; D not resolved. The CDR3 covers 11 residues. Germline CDR1 reads SGDLS; CDR2 reads YYNGEE. V was cut by 3 bases and J by 3 bases, with 3 bases left in between. CDR3 bases: TGTGCCAGCAGCGCCGACTATGGCTACACCTTC. The encoded protein is CASSADYGYTF.

The J gene is TRBJ1-4, the V gene TRBV4-1; 7 nucleotides align to TRBD1. With 0 bases clipped from V and 3 bases from J, the junction kept 4 bases outside the gene matches. The CDR3 length is 16 residues. Germline V lookup: CDR1 MGHRA, CDR2 YSYEKL. The DNA of the CDR3 is TGCGCCAGCAGCCAAGATTCCGGGACAGCTAATGAAAAACTGTTTTTT. Translated: CASSQDSGTANEKLFF.

The chain uses TRBV19 and TRBJ1-2; TRBD1 agrees at 7 bases. The V gene's germline CDR1 is LNHDA and CDR2 SQIVND (reference sequence). Trimming removed 6 bases from V and 2 bases from J; junction bases left unmatched: 12. CDR3 size: 16 residues. CDR3 DNA: TGTGCCAGTAGCCGAGAAATACTGACAGGGAACTATGGCTACACCTTC. This translates into CASSREILTGNYGYTF.

In nucleotides, the CDR3 is TGTGCCACCAGCAGTACTCCGAACACCGGGGAGCTGTTTTTT. It encodes CATSSTPNTGELFF. The V gene is TRBV15, the J gene TRBJ2-2; unclear D gene. V was pared by 3 bases and J by 0 bases, with 5 bases between. CDR1 and CDR2 from the germline V gene are LNHNV and YYDKDF (reference sequence). The CDR3 loop spans 14 amino acids.

The J gene is TRBJ1-6, the V gene TRBV7-2; a possible D gene is TRBD1 (5 bases). V was cut by 2 bases and J by 0 bases, with 11 bases left in between. Germline CDR1 and CDR2: SGHTA and FQGNSA. The CDR3 spans 17 residues. CDR3 protein: CASSLLDSSSYNSPLHF. The CDR3 DNA sequence: TGTGCCAGCAGCTTATTAGACAGCAGCTCCTATAATTCACCCCTCCACTTT.

The chain links TRBV5-5 to TRBJ2-6; D gene ambiguous. CDR1 SGHKS and CDR2 YYEKEE come from the germline V gene (reference sequence). This CDR3 contains 14 residues. The germline V and J ends were trimmed by 1 base and 2 bases, with 4 bases remaining between them. The CDR3, as DNA: TGTGCCAGCAGCTTGACGGCTGGGGCCAACGTCCTGACTTTC. Protein: CASSLTAGANVLTF.

The J gene is TRBJ2-7, the V gene TRBV27; 8 nucleotides line up with TRBD1. Germline V gives CDR1 MNHEY, CDR2 SMNVEV (reference sequence). CDR3 size: 15 residues. V shed 3 bases and J 1 base; nucleotides not matched to a gene: 5. The CDR3 coding sequence is TGTGCCAGCAGTTTTGGACAGGGTTATTCCTACGAGCAGTACTTC. This encodes CASSFGQGYSYEQYF.

The V call is TRBV4-1, the J call TRBJ2-7, with D possibly being TRBD2 (5 bases). Deletions cut 1 base from V and 6 bases from J, with 13 bases between. CDR1 MGHRA and CDR2 YSYEKL come from the germline V gene. CDR3 length: 14 residues. CDR3 bases: TGCGCCAGCAGCCAAGGCGAGGGTCTGGGCGAGCAGTACTTC. Encoded protein: CASSQGEGLGEQYF.

The chain is built from TRBV6-5 and TRBJ2-2, with D uncertain. This CDR3 spans 12 amino acids. V was pared by 11 bases and J by 5 bases, with 12 bases between. CDR1 is MNHEY and CDR2 is SVGAGI in the germline V gene. Here the CDR3 DNA reads TGTGCCGCCACGCCCAGAACCGGGGAGCTGTTTTTT. Translating it yields CAATPRTGELFF.

The chain links TRBV5-1 to TRBJ2-3; tentative D call: TRBD1 (6 bases). The CDR3 totals 15 residues. Trimming left V 2 bases short and J 0 bases short, with 10 bases between. The germline V gene encodes CDR1 SGHRS and CDR2 YFSETQ. The CDR3: CASSFGGTSTDTQYF. The CDR3, as DNA: TGCGCCAGCAGCTTTGGGGGCACTAGCACAGATACGCAGTATTTT.

This rearrangement joins TRBV5-1 to TRBJ1-5; 8 nucleotides agree with TRBD1. The CDR3 has 14 residues. From germline, CDR1 is SGHRS and CDR2 YFSETQ. V was pared by 2 bases and J by 6 bases, with 4 bases of the junction left unmatched. CDR3 sequence reads: CASSLLGQGQPQHF. The CDR3 bases are TGCGCCAGCAGCTTATTAGGACAGGGTCAGCCCCAGCATTTT. Variable domain in full (rest from reference TRBV5-1 and TRBJ1-5): KAGVTQTPRYLIKTRGQQVTLSCSPISGHRSVSWYQQTPGQGLQFLFEYFSETQRNKGNFPGRFSGRQFSNSRSEMNVSTLELGDSALYLCASSLLGQGQPQHFGDGTRLSIL.

This clone was detected once. The rearrangement links TRBV28 to TRBJ2-7; 7 bases agree with TRBD1. This CDR3 has 17 residues. The V gene end was trimmed by 6 bases and the J gene end by 3 bases; junction bases not matched to a gene: 17. Germline-derived CDR1 and CDR2 are MDHEN and SYDVKM. In DNA form, the CDR3 reads TGTGCCAGCAGGCTCCTCAGAGGGACAGCAACCATCTACGAGCAGTACTTC. It specifies CASRLLRGTATIYEQYF.

This chain connects TRBV30 to TRBJ1-6; maybe TRBD1 (5 bases). This CDR3 region has 13 residues. The germline gives CDR1 GTSNPN, CDR2 SVGIG (reference sequence). The V gene lost 3 bases and the J gene lost 7 bases, with 10 bases spanning the gap. Here the CDR3 DNA reads TGTGCCTGGAGGACAGAGAGGAATTCACCCCTCCACTTT. It yields the protein CAWRTERNSPLHF.

The chain employs TRBV9 and TRBJ2-1, with 9 bases aligning to TRBD1. V shed 0 bases and J 3 bases; nucleotides not matched to a gene: 4. CDR1 and CDR2 (germline): SGDLS, YYNGEE. CDR3 size: 16 residues. The CDR3 reads CASSVGTGDLYNEQFF. The CDR3 nucleotides read TGTGCCAGCAGCGTAGGGACAGGGGACCTCTACAATGAGCAGTTCTTC.

The gene calls are TRBV5-1 and TRBJ2-6; 15 bases match TRBD2. The CDR3 sequence is 19 residues long. With 0 bases clipped from V and 2 bases from J, the junction kept 3 bases outside the gene matches. Per germline, CDR1 SGHRS and CDR2 YFSETQ. The CDR3, as DNA: TGCGCCAGCAGCTTGGGGGGACTAGCGGGGGGCACTGGGGCCAACGTCCTGACTTTC. As protein: CASSLGGLAGGTGANVLTF.

The CDR3 is CASTHLRNEKLFF. The CDR3, as DNA: TGTGCCAGCACCCATCTGCGTAATGAAAAACTGTTTTTT. The chain is built from TRBV2 and TRBJ1-4; D is unresolved. The CDR3 totals 13 residues. The germline V and J ends were trimmed by 7 bases and 4 bases, with 10 bases remaining between them. Germline V gene sequence: CDR1 SNHLY, CDR2 FYNNEI.

This clone was seen more than once but under ten times. Within the sample, other DNA sequences also encode this same CDR3. V usage is TRBV21-1 and J usage is TRBJ1-2; the D segment call TRBD1 is taken from the table without a DNA check. TRBV21-1 is recorded as a pseudogene. The CDR3 covers 15 residues. CDR3 region: CASSYPGQGNYGYTF. Written as DNA, the CDR3 is TGTGCCAGCAGCTATCCGGGACAGGGGAACTATGGCTACACCTTC.

The rearrangement uses TRBV10-3 and TRBJ2-7, with D perhaps TRBD2 (6 bases). In germline, CDR1 is ENHRY, CDR2 SYGVKD. The CDR3 has 13 residues. V lost 7 bases and J 5 bases, leaving 15 bases between the germline ends. The CDR3 loop reads CAIMGRWGHEQYF. As DNA, the CDR3 is TGTGCCATCATGGGGAGGTGGGGCCACGAGCAGTACTTC.

As for this clone: This CDR3 is also generated by other DNA sequences in the sample. This chain links TRBV9 with TRBJ2-3, with 10 bases lining up with TRBD2. This CDR3 has 16 amino acids. After removal of 0 bases from V and 4 bases from J, the junction contained 5 bases not matched to a gene. Germline V lookup: CDR1 SGDLS, CDR2 YYNGEE. The CDR3 loop reads CASSVDSAGGSDTQYF. DNA for the CDR3: TGTGCCAGCAGCGTAGATTCAGCGGGGGGGTCAGATACGCAGTATTTT.

This chain uses TRBV5-1 with TRBJ1-1; D unclear. V was clipped by 3 bases and J by 1 base, with 13 bases between them. This CDR3 has 15 residues. Germline V lookup: CDR1 SGHRS, CDR2 YFSETQ. The CDR3 coding sequence is TGCGCCAGCAGCTCGTTCAGTGGGCGGAACACTGAAGCTTTCTTT. Its translation is CASSSFSGRNTEAFF.

This clone appeared a few times. The chain joins TRBV6-5 to TRBJ1-2; 8 bases map to TRBD1. V lost 6 bases to trimming and J lost 6 bases; unmatched junction nucleotides: 6. Germline V gene data show CDR1 as MNHEY and CDR2 as SVGAGI. The length of the CDR3 is 13 residues. In DNA form, the CDR3 reads TGTGCCAGCAGGGAGACAGGGGCACATGGCTACACCTTC. Amino acids: CASRETGAHGYTF.

The V and J genes are TRBV18 and TRBJ1-1; D ambiguous. CDR3 length equals 15 residues. Germline CDR1 and CDR2: KGHSH and LQKENI. Trimming shortened V by 1 base and J by 3 bases, and 12 bases separated the two germline ends. The chain's CDR3 is CASSPRNKKDTEAFF. The CDR3 DNA reads TGTGCCAGCTCACCACGAAACAAAAAAGACACTGAAGCTTTCTTT.

The J gene is TRBJ1-1, the V gene TRBV18, with 10 bases matching TRBD1. V lost 2 bases to trimming and J lost 4 bases; unmatched junction nucleotides: 4. Germline values: CDR1 KGHSH, CDR2 LQKENI. The CDR3 is 15 amino acids. Here the CDR3 reads CASSPGTGVVTEAFF. CDR3 bases: TGTGCCAGCTCACCAGGGACAGGGGTCGTCACTGAAGCTTTCTTT.

Only one count was recorded for this clone. Other nucleotide sequences from this sample produce the same CDR3. The chain has TRBV7-2 and TRBJ2-2; tentative D call: TRBD2 (6 bases). Trimming stripped 0 bases from V and 4 bases from J, with 9 bases between. Looked up from germline, CDR1 is SGHTA and CDR2 is FQGNSA. CDR3 size: 15 residues. CDR3 loop: CASSLAGGGTGELFF. CDR3 bases: TGTGCCAGCAGCTTAGCGGGGGGAGGCACCGGGGAGCTGTTTTTT.

This clone occurred a few times. The chain is built from TRBV9 and TRBJ2-3; a weak D match, TRBD1 (5 bases). The V gene's germline CDR1 is SGDLS and CDR2 YYNGEE. The CDR3 totals 14 residues. The V end was cut by 5 bases, the J end by 2 bases, with 12 bases between. This CDR3 is CASRDSLNTDTQYF. The CDR3 nucleotides read TGTGCCAGCAGAGACAGTTTGAACACAGATACGCAGTATTTT. The variable domain in full, with the rest retrieved from reference TRBV9 and TRBJ2-3, is DSGVTQTPKHLITATGQRVTLRCSPRSGDLSVYWYQQSLDQGLQFLIQYYNGEERAKGNILERFSAQQFPDLHSELNLSSLELGDSALYFCASRDSLNTDTQYFGPGTRLTVL.

The V call is TRBV5-1, the J call TRBJ2-2; 7 bases match TRBD2. The CDR3 sequence is 16 residues long. Germline loops: CDR1 SGHRS, CDR2 YFSETQ. Trimming removed 0 bases from V and 6 bases from J; junction bases left unmatched: 8. The CDR3 loop reads CASSLVAGVSPGELFF. Written as DNA, the CDR3 is TGCGCCAGCAGCTTGGTTGCGGGGGTATCTCCCGGGGAGCTGTTTTTT.

This clone was seen only a few times. This chain connects TRBV5-8 to TRBJ1-1; 7 bases are shared with TRBD1. CDR1 is SGHTS, CDR2 YDEGEE, per germline. V gave up 0 bases and J gave up 0 bases; unmatched junction bases: 2. The CDR3 has 15 amino acids. The CDR3 DNA follows: TGTGCCAGCAGCTTGGGGGGACAGATGAACACTGAAGCTTTCTTT. Protein product: CASSLGGQMNTEAFF.

This chain uses TRBV6-5 with TRBJ1-1; D ambiguous. This CDR3 has 14 amino acids. V was clipped by 6 bases and J by 2 bases, with 13 bases between them. Germline CDR1 and CDR2: MNHEY and SVGAGI. CDR3 nucleotide sequence: TGTGCCAGCAGGGGAGACGTACTAAACACTGAAGCTTTCTTT. Its translation: CASRGDVLNTEAFF.

The gene calls are TRBV28 and TRBJ2-7; D uncertain. V was pared by 3 bases and J by 2 bases, with 11 bases between. The CDR3 has 14 residues. From germline, CDR1 is MDHEN and CDR2 SYDVKM. The CDR3 DNA reads as TGTGCCAGCAGTTTCTGGAGTCTAACCTACGAGCAGTACTTC. Protein: CASSFWSLTYEQYF.